The 22 T cell receptor beta chains below all came from one sample that was sequenced in a study of OX40 agonist ivuxolimab in advanced cancers. The protocol was immunoSEQ multiplex PCR, while the TCRdb copy is restricted to in-frame clones and leaves out a portion. The sample includes some 72,000 clones, around 93% seen only once; the top ten take approximately 0.5%. This sample comprised CD4+ or CD8+ T cells sorted from blood, obtained in a trial of the OX40 agonist ivuxolimab. The receptors here all came from an adult with an advanced solid tumor such as melanoma, head and neck, liver or kidney cancer.

V gene TRBV7-2 combines with J gene TRBJ2-5; no firm D call. The CDR3 length is 15 residues. Trimming removed 0 bases at V and 1 base at J, with 9 bases between. The germline CDR1 and CDR2 sequences are SGHTA and FQGNSA. CDR3 residues: CASSLASASQETQYF. The CDR3 bases are TGTGCCAGCAGCTTAGCGTCCGCGTCCCAAGAGACCCAGTACTTC.

V is TRBV10-3 and J is TRBJ2-1; TRBD2 agrees at 12 bases. The CDR3 is 14 residues long. V gave up 10 bases and J gave up 6 bases; unmatched junction bases: 7. In germline, CDR1 is ENHRY, CDR2 SYGVKD. CDR3 protein: CATRLAGDSNEQFF. As DNA, the CDR3 is TGTGCCACCCGACTAGCGGGAGATAGCAATGAGCAGTTCTTC.

In DNA, the CDR3 is TGCGCCAGCAGCTTGGTCGACAGGGATAACACTGAAGCTTTCTTT. Protein product: CASSLVDRDNTEAFF. The rearrangement links TRBV5-1 to TRBJ1-1, with 7 bases aligning to TRBD1. Germline V gene data show CDR1 as SGHRS and CDR2 as YFSETQ. V shed 0 bases, J shed 2 bases, and the junction held 4 bases outside the gene matches. The CDR3 length is 15 residues.

V gene TRBV7-6 combines with J gene TRBJ2-1; D is ambiguous. The CDR3 runs 13 residues. Trimming took 2 bases from V and 2 from J, leaving 4 bases between them. Germline lookup yields CDR1 SGHVS and CDR2 FNYEAQ. The CDR3 sequence: CASSLWTYNEQFF. Written as DNA, the CDR3 is TGTGCCAGCAGCTTATGGACCTACAATGAGCAGTTCTTC. Looking up the rest from reference TRBV7-6 and TRBJ2-1 gives the full variable domain: GAGVSQSPRYKVTKRGQDVALRCDPISGHVSLYWYRQALGQGPEFLTYFNYEAQQDKSGLPNDRFSAERPEGSISTLTIQRTEQRDSAMYRCASSLWTYNEQFFGPGTRLTVL.

The CDR3 is CASSGPMDSGSYNEQFF. In DNA, the CDR3 is TGTGCCAGCTCGGGACCCATGGATAGCGGGTCCTACAATGAGCAGTTCTTC. The chain has TRBV7-9 and TRBJ2-1, with 7 bases fitting TRBD2. Germline V CDR1 and CDR2: SEHNR, FQNEAQ (reference sequence). With 8 bases clipped from V and 1 base from J, the junction kept 14 bases outside the gene matches. The CDR3 sequence is 17 residues long.

This sequence joins TRBV11-3 and TRBJ2-7; D is undetermined. Germline V gene data show CDR1 as SGHNT and CDR2 as YENEEA. The CDR3 covers 14 residues. With 1 base removed from V and 6 bases from J, the gap between germline ends came to 13 bases. This CDR3 reads CASSLVPETGEQYF. CDR3 nucleotide sequence: TGTGCCAGCAGCTTAGTCCCCGAAACCGGCGAGCAGTACTTC.

The V call is TRBV19, the J call TRBJ2-7; 7 bases are a match to TRBD2. Trimming removed 0 bases from V and 0 bases from J; junction bases left unmatched: 8. The V gene's germline CDR1 is LNHDA and CDR2 SQIVND (reference sequence). The CDR3 sequence is 17 residues long. The CDR3 DNA sequence: TGTGCCAGTAGTATAGATCCCCCTAGCGGAAGCTCCTACGAGCAGTACTTC. This sequence encodes CASSIDPPSGSSYEQYF. Supplemented by reference TRBV19 and TRBJ2-7, the full variable domain reads DGGITQSPKYLFRKEGQNVTLSCEQNLNHDAMYWYRQDPGQGLRLIYYSQIVNDFQKGDIAEGYSVSREKKESFPLTVTSAQKNPTAFYLCASSIDPPSGSSYEQYFGPGTRLTVT.

This rearrangement joins TRBV11-3 to TRBJ2-3; 7 bases are shared with TRBD1. Germline V gives CDR1 SGHNT, CDR2 YENEEA. V lost 5 bases to trimming and J lost 6 bases; unmatched junction nucleotides: 11. The CDR3 runs to 15 residues. CDR3 sequence reads: CASSTRDSGGDTQYF. CDR3 nucleotide sequence: TGTGCCAGCAGCACCCGGGACAGTGGAGGCGATACGCAGTATTTT.

The V call is TRBV11-3, the J call TRBJ2-2; D is unresolved. The CDR3 is 13 residues long. CDR1 SGHNT and CDR2 YENEEA come from the germline V gene. The germline V and J ends were trimmed by 0 bases and 12 bases, with 11 bases remaining between them. The CDR3 here is CASSLDGQTKLFF. CDR3 DNA sequence: TGTGCCAGCAGCTTAGACGGGCAGACGAAGCTGTTTTTT.

This clone was seen more than once but under ten times. The chain is built from TRBV28 and TRBJ2-7, with D hard to call. Trimming removed 3 bases at V and 2 bases at J, with 11 bases between. Germline V gene data show CDR1 as MDHEN and CDR2 as SYDVKM. The CDR3 runs 14 residues. The CDR3 DNA reads TGTGCCAGCAGTTTCCCGGGCGGTGCCTACGAGCAGTACTTC. Translated, it gives CASSFPGGAYEQYF.

The chain combines TRBV4-3 with TRBJ2-5; D gene uncertain. The CDR3 runs 15 residues. Germline V gives CDR1 LGHNA, CDR2 YSLEER. V was trimmed by 4 bases and J by 2 bases, leaving 14 bases between them. CDR3: CASSPQEQTQETQYF. CDR3 bases: TGCGCCAGCAGCCCCCAGGAACAAACTCAAGAGACCCAGTACTTC.

The rearrangement joins TRBV4-3 to TRBJ2-1; TRBD1 might be the D (5 bases). V was clipped by 0 bases and J by 1 base, with 10 bases between them. The CDR3 runs to 16 residues. Per germline, CDR1 LGHNA and CDR2 YSLEER. The CDR3 coding sequence is TGCGCCAGCAGCCAAGAAGCGAGACAGTCCTACAATGAGCAGTTCTTC. Protein product: CASSQEARQSYNEQFF.

The J gene is TRBJ1-4, the V gene TRBV7-2, with TRBD1 as a possible D gene (5 bases). Trimming took off 3 bases at V and 4 bases at J, with 9 bases between the two ends. The length of the CDR3 is 14 residues. Germline CDR1 is SGHTA and CDR2 is FQGNSA. In nucleotides, the CDR3 is TGTGCCAGCAGCTTTGACAGTAGTAATGAAAAACTGTTTTTT. Protein product: CASSFDSSNEKLFF.

V usage is TRBV5-6 and J usage is TRBJ2-1; D may be TRBD1 or TRBD2 (5 bases each). Germline V CDR1 and CDR2: SGHDT, YYEEEE. V was trimmed by 6 bases and J by 0 bases, leaving 22 bases between them. The length of the CDR3 is 18 residues. This CDR3 is CASTLPRGGVSSYNEQFF. The DNA for the CDR3 is TGTGCCAGCACCCTCCCCCGGGGCGGAGTTAGCTCCTACAATGAGCAGTTCTTC.

This sequence joins TRBV7-2 and TRBJ2-5; 15 bases are a match to TRBD2. This CDR3 comprises 17 residues. J was trimmed by 4 bases and V by 3 bases; bases with no gene match: 6. Germline lookup yields CDR1 SGHTA and CDR2 FQGNSA. The CDR3 bases are TGTGCCAGCAGCTTTGTGCCGGGACTAGCGGGAGGAGAGACCCAGTACTTC. This sequence encodes CASSFVPGLAGGETQYF.

The chain recombines TRBV11-2 with TRBJ2-3; 9 nucleotides agree with TRBD2. CDR1 SGHAT and CDR2 FQNNGV come from the germline V gene. The CDR3 spans 14 residues. The V and J ends lost 6 bases and 11 bases, in that order; junction bases with no gene match: 12. The CDR3: CASRIFAGGAWQYF. The CDR3 coding sequence is TGTGCCAGCAGGATCTTTGCGGGGGGGGCCTGGCAGTATTTT.

CDR3 loop: CAWNKRGRRETQYF. The CDR3 region has the DNA TGTGCCTGGAATAAGCGGGGGCGCCGGGAGACCCAGTACTTC. The chain couples TRBV30 to TRBJ2-5, with TRBD2 matching 8 bases. The germline gives CDR1 GTSNPN, CDR2 SVGIG (reference sequence). With 4 bases clipped from V and 5 bases from J, the junction kept 9 bases outside the gene matches. The CDR3 length is 14 residues.

This chain links TRBV28 with TRBJ1-2, with a tentative D call TRBD1 (6 bases). The ends were cut back, 4 bases at V and 8 bases at J, with 11 bases in the middle. Germline V lookup: CDR1 MDHEN, CDR2 SYDVKM. The CDR3 totals 12 residues. CDR3 region: CASSSGTSGYTF. The DNA for the CDR3 is TGTGCCAGCAGTTCGGGGACATCAGGCTACACCTTC.

The CDR3 coding sequence is TGTGCCAGCAGCTTGACTAGTGTTCCGACCCAGTACTTC. This gives the protein CASSLTSVPTQYF. The rearrangement links TRBV5-6 to TRBJ2-5, with D maybe TRBD2 (5 bases). Germline CDR1 SGHDT, CDR2 YYEEEE. Trimming took off 1 base at V and 7 bases at J, with 11 bases between the two ends. The CDR3 length is 13 residues. Looking up the rest from reference TRBV5-6 and TRBJ2-5 gives the full variable domain: DAGVTQSPTHLIKTRGQQVTLRCSPKSGHDTVSWYQQALGQGPQFIFQYYEEEERQRGNFPDRFSGHQFPNYSSELNVNALLLGDSALYLCASSLTSVPTQYFGPGTRLLVL.

The chain is built from TRBV5-1 and TRBJ2-3; TRBD1 agrees at 8 bases. The trim removed 2 bases at V and 2 bases at J, leaving 4 bases unmatched. The CDR3 has 15 amino acids. Germline CDR1 SGHRS, CDR2 YFSETQ. CDR3 sequence reads: CASSFGTGHTDTQYF. The DNA of the CDR3 is TGCGCCAGCAGCTTCGGGACAGGTCACACAGATACGCAGTATTTT.

CDR3 coding DNA: TGCGCCAGCAGCCTAACAGGGGTGGTCTACAATGAGCAGTTCTTC. Translation: CASSLTGVVYNEQFF. The rearrangement joins TRBV5-1 to TRBJ2-1; TRBD1 agrees at 7 bases. The V and J ends lost 4 bases and 3 bases, in that order; junction bases with no gene match: 7. The CDR3 is 15 residues long. Germline V gene sequence: CDR1 SGHRS, CDR2 YFSETQ.

The gene calls are TRBV18 and TRBJ2-2; 8 bases line up with TRBD2. Losses at the gene ends were 0 bases for V and 6 bases for J; bases not matched to a gene: 15. This CDR3 is 19 amino acids long. The germline V gene encodes CDR1 KGHSH and CDR2 LQKENI. CDR3 region: CASSPPSSVSGMFAGELFF. In nucleotides, the CDR3 is TGTGCCAGCTCACCACCGAGCTCGGTTAGCGGGATGTTCGCCGGGGAGCTGTTTTTT.